The source of this TCR beta chain is a study of cytomegalovirus exposure and HLA in healthy donors. Regarding the study as a whole: In presence/absence analyses, roughly uniform sequencing depth across donors was assumed. Rates of TCR association differed by HLA locus in a later analysis, with DRB1 highest and HLA-C lowest. Cytomegalovirus-associated status was assigned to some 160 TCR beta chains.

CDR3 length: 16 residues. V was clipped by 2 bases and J by 0 bases; unmatched bases: 4. Germline loops: CDR1 MNHEY, CDR2 SVGAGI. PCR primers comprised 60 Vbeta and 13 Jbeta primers. This table comes from immunoSEQ multiplex PCR, and its TCRdb copy is limited to in-frame clones, with some not included. The sample carries 130,000 or so clones, around nine tenths recorded once. Note on this clone: Its antigen is unknown.

This chain joins TRBV6-5 and TRBJ2-3; 8 bases map to TRBD2. Source material: PBMCs. This clonotype was obtained from a woman in her 30s in good health and CMV-seronegative. The CDR3 is CASSYHSGTSTDTQYF. CDR3 bases: TGTGCCAGCAGTTACCATAGCGGGACCAGCACAGATACGCAGTATTTT.